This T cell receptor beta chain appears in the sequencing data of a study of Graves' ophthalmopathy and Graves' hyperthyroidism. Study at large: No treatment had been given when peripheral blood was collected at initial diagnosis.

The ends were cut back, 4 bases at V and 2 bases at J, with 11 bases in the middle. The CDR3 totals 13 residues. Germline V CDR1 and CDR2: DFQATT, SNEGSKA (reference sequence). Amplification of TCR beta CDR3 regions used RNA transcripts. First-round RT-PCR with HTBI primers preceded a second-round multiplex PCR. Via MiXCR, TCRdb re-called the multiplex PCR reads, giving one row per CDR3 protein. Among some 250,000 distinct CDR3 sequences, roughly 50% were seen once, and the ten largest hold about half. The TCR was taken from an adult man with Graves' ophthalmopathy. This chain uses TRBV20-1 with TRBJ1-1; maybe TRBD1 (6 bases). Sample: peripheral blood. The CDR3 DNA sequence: TGCAGTGCTAAGAACAGGGTAAACACTGAAGCTTTCTTT. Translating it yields CSAKNRVNTEAFF.